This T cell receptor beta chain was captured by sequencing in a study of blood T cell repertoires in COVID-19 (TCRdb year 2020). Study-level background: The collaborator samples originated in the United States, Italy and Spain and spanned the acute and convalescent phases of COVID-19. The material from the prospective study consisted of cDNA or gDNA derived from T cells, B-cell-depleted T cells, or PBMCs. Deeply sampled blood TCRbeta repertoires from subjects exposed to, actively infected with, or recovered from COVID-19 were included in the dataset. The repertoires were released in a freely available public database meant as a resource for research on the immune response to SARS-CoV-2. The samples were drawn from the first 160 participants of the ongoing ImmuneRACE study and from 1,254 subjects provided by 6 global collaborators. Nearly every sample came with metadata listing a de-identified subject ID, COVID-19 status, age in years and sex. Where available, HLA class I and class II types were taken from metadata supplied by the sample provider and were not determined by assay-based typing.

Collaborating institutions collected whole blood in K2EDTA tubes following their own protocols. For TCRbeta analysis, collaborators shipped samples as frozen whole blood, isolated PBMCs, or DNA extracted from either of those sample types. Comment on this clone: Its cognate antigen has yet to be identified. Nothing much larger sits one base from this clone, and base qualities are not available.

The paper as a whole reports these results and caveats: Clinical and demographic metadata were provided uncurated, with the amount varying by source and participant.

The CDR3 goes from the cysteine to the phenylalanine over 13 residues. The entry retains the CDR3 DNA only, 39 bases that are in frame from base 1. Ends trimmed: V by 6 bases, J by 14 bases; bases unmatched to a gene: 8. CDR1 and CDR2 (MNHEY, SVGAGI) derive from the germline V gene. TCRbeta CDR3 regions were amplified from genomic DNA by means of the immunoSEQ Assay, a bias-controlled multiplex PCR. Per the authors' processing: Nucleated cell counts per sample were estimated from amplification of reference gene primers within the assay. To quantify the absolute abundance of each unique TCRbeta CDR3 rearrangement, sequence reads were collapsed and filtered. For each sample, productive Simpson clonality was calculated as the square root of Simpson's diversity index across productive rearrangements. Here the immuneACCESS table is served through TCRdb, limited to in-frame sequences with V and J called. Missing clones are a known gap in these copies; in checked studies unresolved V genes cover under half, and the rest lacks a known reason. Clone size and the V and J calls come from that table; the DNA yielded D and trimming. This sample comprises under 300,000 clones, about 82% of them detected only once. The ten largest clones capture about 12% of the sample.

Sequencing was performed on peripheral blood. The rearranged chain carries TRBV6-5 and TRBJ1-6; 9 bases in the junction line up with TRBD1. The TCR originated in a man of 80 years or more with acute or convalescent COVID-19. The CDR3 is CASSRDRDRALHF. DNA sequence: TGTGCCAGCAGCCGGGACAGGGATCGGGCCCTCCACTTT.